This T cell receptor (beta chain) was sequenced for a study of memory CD4+ T cells and cytomegalovirus serostatus. Overall study context: This sample comes from healthy Belgian adults, under 10 CMV seropositive, about 25 seronegative.

Single viable CD3+CD4+CD8-CD45RO+ cells were sorted as the memory CD4+ T cells. Donors' CMV status reflects serum IgG against pp150, pp28, p38, p52. The CDR3 runs 14 residues. V trimming: 3 bases; J trimming: 5 bases; junction bases outside the gene matches: 4. Germline assignment: CDR1 PRHDT and CDR2 FYEKMQ (reference sequence). Sequencing used immunoSEQ multiplex PCR; TCRdb keeps in-frame clones, though not all of them. Counted here are tens of thousands of clones, approximately 71% occurring once; the ten biggest clones make up roughly 1%. The sequence was obtained from an adult in good health and CMV-seronegative. The chain has TRBV13 and TRBJ2-5; 9 nucleotides match TRBD1. Material for sequencing was memory CD4+ T cells from blood. The CDR3 sequence is CASSLGQGSETQYF. The CDR3 DNA reads TGTGCCAGCAGCTTGGGACAGGGATCGGAGACCCAGTACTTC.